This T cell receptor beta chain was profiled in a study of blood T cell repertoires in COVID-19. Across the study: Samples of COVID-19 (acute and convalescent) were obtained from the United States, Italy and Spain. The cDNA or gDNA used as material had been derived from T cells, B-cell-depleted T cells, or PBMCs.

In germline, CDR1 is SGHDT, CDR2 YYEEEE. The CDR3 totals 15 residues. V lost 5 bases and J lost 3; bases outside the gene matches: 6. In the source study's methods: Reference gene primer amplification yielded estimated nucleated cell counts. TCRdb's table, derived via immunoSEQ multiplex PCR, lists solely in-frame clones and lacks some. V, J and clone size are taken as reported in that table, and D and trimming were inferred from the DNA itself. The sample has 200,000 to 300,000 clones, roughly nine tenths seen once. Source material: peripheral blood. The gene calls are TRBV5-6 and TRBJ1-5; 9 nucleotides match TRBD1. This clonotype originated in a woman aged 60-75 years who had recovered from COVID-19. This chain's CDR3 is CASRRTGDDNQPQHF. The CDR3 DNA follows: TGTGCCAGCAGGAGGACAGGGGACGACAATCAGCCCCAGCATTTT. The whole variable domain, filled in from reference TRBV5-6 and TRBJ1-5, reads DAGVTQSPTHLIKTRGQQVTLRCSPKSGHDTVSWYQQALGQGPQFIFQYYEEEERQRGNFPDRFSGHQFPNYSSELNVNALLLGDSALYLCASRRTGDDNQPQHFGDGTRLSIL.